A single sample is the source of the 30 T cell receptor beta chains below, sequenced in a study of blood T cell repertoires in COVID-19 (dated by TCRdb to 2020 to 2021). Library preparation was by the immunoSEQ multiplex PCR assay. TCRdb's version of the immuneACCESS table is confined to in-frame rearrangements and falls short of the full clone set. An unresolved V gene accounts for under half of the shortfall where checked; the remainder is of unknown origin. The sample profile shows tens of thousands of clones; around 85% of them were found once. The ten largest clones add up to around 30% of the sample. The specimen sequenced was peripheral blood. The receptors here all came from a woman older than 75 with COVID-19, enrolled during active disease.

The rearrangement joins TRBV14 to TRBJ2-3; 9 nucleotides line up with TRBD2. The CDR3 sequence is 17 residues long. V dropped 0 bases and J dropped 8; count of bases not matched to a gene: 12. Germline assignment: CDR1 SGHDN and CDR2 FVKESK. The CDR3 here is CASSQDPLAGWGGTQYF. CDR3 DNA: TGTGCCAGCAGCCAAGACCCCCTAGCGGGGTGGGGAGGTACGCAGTATTTT.

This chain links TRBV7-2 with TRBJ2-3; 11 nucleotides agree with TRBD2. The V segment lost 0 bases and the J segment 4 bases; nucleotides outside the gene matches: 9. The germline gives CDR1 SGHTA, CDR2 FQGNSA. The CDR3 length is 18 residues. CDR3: CASSLARTSGRRADTQYF. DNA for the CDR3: TGTGCCAGCAGCTTAGCCCGAACTAGCGGGAGAAGGGCAGATACGCAGTATTTT.

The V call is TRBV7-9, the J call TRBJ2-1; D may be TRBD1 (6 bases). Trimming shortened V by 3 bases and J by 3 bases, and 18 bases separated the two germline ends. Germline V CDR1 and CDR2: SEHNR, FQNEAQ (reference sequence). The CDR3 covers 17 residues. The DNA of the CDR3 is TGTGCCAGCAGCTTCTTGCTCGCAGGGGAAGGCTACAATGAGCAGTTCTTC. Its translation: CASSFLLAGEGYNEQFF.

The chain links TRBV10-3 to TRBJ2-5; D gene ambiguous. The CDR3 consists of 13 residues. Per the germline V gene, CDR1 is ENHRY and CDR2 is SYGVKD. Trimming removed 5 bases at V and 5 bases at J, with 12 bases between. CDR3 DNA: TGTGCCATCAGTCTTGCCGCCCGGGAGACCCAGTACTTC. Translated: CAISLAARETQYF.

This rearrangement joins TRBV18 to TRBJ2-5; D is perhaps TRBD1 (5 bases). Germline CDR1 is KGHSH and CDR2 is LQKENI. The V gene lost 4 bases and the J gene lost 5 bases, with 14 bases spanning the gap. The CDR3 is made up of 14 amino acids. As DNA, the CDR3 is TGTGCCAGCTCACGGGGCGTCGATGGCGAGACCCAGTACTTC. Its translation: CASSRGVDGETQYF.

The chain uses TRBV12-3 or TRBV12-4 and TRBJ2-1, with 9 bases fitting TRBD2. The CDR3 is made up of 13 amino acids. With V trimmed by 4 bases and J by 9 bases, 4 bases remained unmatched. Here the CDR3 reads CASSYGGRGEQFF. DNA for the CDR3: TGTGCCAGCAGTTACGGCGGGAGGGGTGAGCAGTTCTTC.

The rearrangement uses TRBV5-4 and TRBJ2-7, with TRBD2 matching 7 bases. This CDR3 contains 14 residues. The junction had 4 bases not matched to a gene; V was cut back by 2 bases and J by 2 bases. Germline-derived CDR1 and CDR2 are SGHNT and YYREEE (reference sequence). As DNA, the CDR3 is TGTGCCAGCAGCTTTAGCGGGCGCCCCTACGAGCAGTACTTC. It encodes CASSFSGRPYEQYF.

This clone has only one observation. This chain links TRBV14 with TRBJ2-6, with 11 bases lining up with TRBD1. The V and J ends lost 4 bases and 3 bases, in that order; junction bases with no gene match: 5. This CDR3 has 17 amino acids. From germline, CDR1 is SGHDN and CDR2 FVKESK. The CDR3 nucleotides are TGTGCCAGCAGCCCGGACAGGGGGCTGAGTGGGGCCAACGTCCTGACTTTC. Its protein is CASSPDRGLSGANVLTF.

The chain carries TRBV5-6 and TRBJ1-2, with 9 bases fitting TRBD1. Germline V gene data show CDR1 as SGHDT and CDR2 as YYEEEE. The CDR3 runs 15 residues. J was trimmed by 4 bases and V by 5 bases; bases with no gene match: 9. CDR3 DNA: TGTGCCAGCAGTCGACCGGGACAGGGAACCTATGGCTACACCTTC. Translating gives CASSRPGQGTYGYTF.

CDR3 amino acids: CASSVEIAAYNEQFF. The CDR3 nucleotides are TGTGCCAGCAGCGTAGAGATAGCGGCTTACAATGAGCAGTTCTTC. The gene calls are TRBV9 and TRBJ2-1; tentatively, D is TRBD2 (6 bases). The V gene's germline CDR1 is SGDLS and CDR2 YYNGEE. Trimming removed 0 bases from V and 4 bases from J, with 11 bases in between. The CDR3 loop spans 15 amino acids.

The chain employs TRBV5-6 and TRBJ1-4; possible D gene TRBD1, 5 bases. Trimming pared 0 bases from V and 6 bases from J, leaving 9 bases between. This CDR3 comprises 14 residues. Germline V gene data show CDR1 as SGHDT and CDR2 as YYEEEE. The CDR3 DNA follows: TGTGCCAGCAGCTTGGCTCGCAGGGATGAAAAACTGTTTTTT. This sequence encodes CASSLARRDEKLFF. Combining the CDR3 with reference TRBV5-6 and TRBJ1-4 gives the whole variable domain DAGVTQSPTHLIKTRGQQVTLRCSPKSGHDTVSWYQQALGQGPQFIFQYYEEEERQRGNFPDRFSGHQFPNYSSELNVNALLLGDSALYLCASSLARRDEKLFFGSGTQLSVL.

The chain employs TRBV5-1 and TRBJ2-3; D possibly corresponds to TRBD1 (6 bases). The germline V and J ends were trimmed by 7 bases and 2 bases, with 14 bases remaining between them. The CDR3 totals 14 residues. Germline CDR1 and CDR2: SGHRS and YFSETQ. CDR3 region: CASAIGDTTDTQYF. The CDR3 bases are TGCGCCAGCGCCATAGGGGACACCACAGATACGCAGTATTTT.

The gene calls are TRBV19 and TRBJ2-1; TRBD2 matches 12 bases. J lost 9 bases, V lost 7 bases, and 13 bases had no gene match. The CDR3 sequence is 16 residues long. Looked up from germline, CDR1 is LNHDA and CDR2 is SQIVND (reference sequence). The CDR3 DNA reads TGTGCCAGTACCCGGACTAGCGGGACCCAAATCGGTGAGCAGTTCTTC. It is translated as CASTRTSGTQIGEQFF.

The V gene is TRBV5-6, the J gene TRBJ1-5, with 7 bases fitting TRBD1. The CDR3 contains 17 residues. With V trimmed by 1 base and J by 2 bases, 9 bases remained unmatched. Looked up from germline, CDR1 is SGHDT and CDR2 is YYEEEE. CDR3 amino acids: CASSLLGGGGGNQPQHF. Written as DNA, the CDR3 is TGTGCCAGCAGCTTGCTAGGAGGGGGCGGAGGCAATCAGCCCCAGCATTTT.

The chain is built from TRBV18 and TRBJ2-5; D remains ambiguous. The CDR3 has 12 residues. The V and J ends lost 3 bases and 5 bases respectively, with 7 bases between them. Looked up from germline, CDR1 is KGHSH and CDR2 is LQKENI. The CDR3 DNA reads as TGTGCCAGCTCACCCCCCGGGGAGACCCAGTACTTC. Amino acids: CASSPPGETQYF.

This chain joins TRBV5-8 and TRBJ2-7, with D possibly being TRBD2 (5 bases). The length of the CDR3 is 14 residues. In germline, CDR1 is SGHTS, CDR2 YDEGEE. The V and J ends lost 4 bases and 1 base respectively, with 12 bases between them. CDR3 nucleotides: TGTGCCAGCAGCCCGCGGGCCAGTTCCTACGAGCAGTACTTC. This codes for CASSPRASSYEQYF.

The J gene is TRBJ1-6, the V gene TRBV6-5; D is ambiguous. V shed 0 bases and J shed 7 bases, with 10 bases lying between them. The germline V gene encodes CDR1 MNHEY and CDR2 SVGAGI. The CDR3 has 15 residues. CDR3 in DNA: TGTGCCAGCAGTTACTCGGGCCTCCAAAATTCACCCCTCCACTTT. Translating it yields CASSYSGLQNSPLHF.

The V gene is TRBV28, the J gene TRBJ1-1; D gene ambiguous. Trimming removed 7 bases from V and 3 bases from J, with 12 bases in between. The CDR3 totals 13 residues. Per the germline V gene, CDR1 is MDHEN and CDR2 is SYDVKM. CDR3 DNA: TGTGCCAGCACCCTGCGGGCCCACACTGAAGCTTTCTTT. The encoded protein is CASTLRAHTEAFF.

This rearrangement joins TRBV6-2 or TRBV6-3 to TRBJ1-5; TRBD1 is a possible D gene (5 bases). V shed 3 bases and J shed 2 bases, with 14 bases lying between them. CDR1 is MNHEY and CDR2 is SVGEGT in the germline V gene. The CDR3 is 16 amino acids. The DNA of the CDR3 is TGTGCCAGCAGTTATGACAGACATAGGGGCAATCAGCCCCAGCATTTT. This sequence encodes CASSYDRHRGNQPQHF.

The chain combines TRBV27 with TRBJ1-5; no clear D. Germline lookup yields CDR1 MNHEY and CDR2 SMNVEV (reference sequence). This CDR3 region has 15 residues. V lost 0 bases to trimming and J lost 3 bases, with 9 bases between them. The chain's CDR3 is CASSLSSDFNQPQHF. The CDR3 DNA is TGTGCCAGCAGTTTATCTTCGGACTTCAATCAGCCCCAGCATTTT.

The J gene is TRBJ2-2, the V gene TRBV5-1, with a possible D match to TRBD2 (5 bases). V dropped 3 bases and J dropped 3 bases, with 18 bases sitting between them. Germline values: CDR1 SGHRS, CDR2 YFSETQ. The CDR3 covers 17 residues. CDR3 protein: CASSSRGLRVDTGELFF. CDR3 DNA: TGCGCCAGCAGCTCTCGGGGTCTTAGGGTGGACACCGGGGAGCTGTTTTTT.

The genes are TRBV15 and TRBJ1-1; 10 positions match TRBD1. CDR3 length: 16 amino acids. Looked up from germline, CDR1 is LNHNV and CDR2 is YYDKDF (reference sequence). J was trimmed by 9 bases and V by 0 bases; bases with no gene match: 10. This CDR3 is CATSREGTGAQRKAFF. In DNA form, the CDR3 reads TGTGCCACCAGCAGAGAAGGGACAGGGGCCCAGAGGAAAGCTTTCTTT.

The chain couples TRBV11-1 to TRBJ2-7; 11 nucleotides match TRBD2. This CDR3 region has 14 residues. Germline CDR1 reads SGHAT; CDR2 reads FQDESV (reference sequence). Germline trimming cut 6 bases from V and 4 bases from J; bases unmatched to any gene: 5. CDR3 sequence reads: CASRSGTSGYEQYF. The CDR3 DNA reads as TGTGCCAGCAGGTCCGGGACTAGCGGTTACGAGCAGTACTTC.

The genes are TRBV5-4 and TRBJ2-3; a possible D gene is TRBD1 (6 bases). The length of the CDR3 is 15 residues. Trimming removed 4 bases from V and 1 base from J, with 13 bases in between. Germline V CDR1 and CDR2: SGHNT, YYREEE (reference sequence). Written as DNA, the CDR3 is TGTGCCAGCAGCGCGGTGGACAGACGCACAGATACGCAGTATTTT. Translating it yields CASSAVDRRTDTQYF.

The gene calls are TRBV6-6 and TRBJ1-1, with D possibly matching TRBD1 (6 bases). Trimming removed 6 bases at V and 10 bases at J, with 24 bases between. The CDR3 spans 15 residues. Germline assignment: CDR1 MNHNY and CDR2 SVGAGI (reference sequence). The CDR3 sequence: CASSPSTVTGWVAFF. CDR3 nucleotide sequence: TGTGCCAGCAGCCCATCGACGGTGACAGGCTGGGTAGCTTTCTTT.

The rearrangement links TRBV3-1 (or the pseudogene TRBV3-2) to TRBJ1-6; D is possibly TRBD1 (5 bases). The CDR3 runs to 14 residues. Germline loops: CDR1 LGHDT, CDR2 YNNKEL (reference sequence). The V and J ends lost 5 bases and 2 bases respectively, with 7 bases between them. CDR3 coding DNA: TGTGCCAGCAGCAAGGACACCTATAATTCACCCCTCCACTTT. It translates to CASSKDTYNSPLHF.

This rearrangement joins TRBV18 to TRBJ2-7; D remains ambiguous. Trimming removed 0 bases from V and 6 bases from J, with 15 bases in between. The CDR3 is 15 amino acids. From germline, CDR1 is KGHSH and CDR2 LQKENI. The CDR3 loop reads CASSPPHVSSGEQYF. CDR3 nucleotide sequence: TGTGCCAGCTCACCACCTCATGTAAGCTCGGGCGAGCAGTACTTC.

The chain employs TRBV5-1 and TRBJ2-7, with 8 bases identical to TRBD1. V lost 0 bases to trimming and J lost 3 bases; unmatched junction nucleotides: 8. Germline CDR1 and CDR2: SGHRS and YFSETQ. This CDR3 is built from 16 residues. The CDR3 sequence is CASSLALGQGRYEQYF. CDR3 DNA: TGCGCCAGCAGCTTGGCCCTCGGACAGGGCCGCTACGAGCAGTACTTC.

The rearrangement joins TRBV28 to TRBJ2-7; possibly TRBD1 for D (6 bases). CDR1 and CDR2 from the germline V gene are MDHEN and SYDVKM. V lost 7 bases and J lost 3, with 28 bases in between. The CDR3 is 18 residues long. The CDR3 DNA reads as TGTGCCAGCACCACCGCTCCGGGACATAAAAACAAGTTCTACGAGCAGTACTTC. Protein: CASTTAPGHKNKFYEQYF. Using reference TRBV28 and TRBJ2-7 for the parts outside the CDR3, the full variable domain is DVKVTQSSRYLVKRTGEKVFLECVQDMDHENMFWYRQDPGLGLRLIYFSYDVKMKEKGDIPEGYSVSREKKERFSLILESASTNQTSMYLCASTTAPGHKNKFYEQYFGPGTRLTVT.

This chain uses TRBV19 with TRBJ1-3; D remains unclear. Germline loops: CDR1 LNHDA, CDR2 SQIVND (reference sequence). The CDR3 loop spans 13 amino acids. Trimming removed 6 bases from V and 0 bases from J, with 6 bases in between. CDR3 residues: CASRAGSGNTIYF. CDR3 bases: TGTGCCAGTAGGGCGGGCTCTGGAAACACCATATATTTT.